This T cell receptor beta chain was captured in a study of cytomegalovirus exposure and HLA in healthy donors. The PCR ran on 60 Vbeta and 13 Jbeta primers. Produced via immunoSEQ multiplex PCR; TCRdb's table is partial and in-frame only. Found here are over 70,000 clones, approximately 76% of them singletons; the top ten hold just over 1.4%. Of note for this clone: What it recognizes is unknown.

Study-level points and caveats: In a later analysis, an Asian-associated ancestry cluster reportedly showed fewer N-insertions than the roughly 700-donor mean. Other equally common chains were less clonally expanded than HLA-associated TCR beta chains, a later analysis showed.

Germline loops: CDR1 SGHDT, CDR2 YYEEEE. There are 16 residues in the CDR3. The V gene lost 4 bases and the J gene lost 0 bases, with 14 bases spanning the gap. The chain carries TRBV5-6 and TRBJ1-5; no definite D call. Sequenced: PBMCs. This sequence was found in a male donor in good health and CMV-seronegative. The CDR3 coding sequence is TGTGCCAGCAGCCGAAGGAGAGGAGATAGCAATCAGCCCCAGCATTTT. It is translated as CASSRRRGDSNQPQHF. Combining the CDR3 with reference TRBV5-6 and TRBJ1-5 gives the whole variable domain DAGVTQSPTHLIKTRGQQVTLRCSPKSGHDTVSWYQQALGQGPQFIFQYYEEEERQRGNFPDRFSGHQFPNYSSELNVNALLLGDSALYLCASSRRRGDSNQPQHFGDGTRLSIL.